This T cell receptor beta chain derives from a study of shared clonotypes between healthy human individuals. Here immunoSEQ multiplex PCR was the method, and the copy in TCRdb shows in-frame clones only, minus some. This table holds over a million clones, approximately 80% found once. The source material was memory CD4+ T cells from PBMCs. Indicated subset: CD45RA-negative fraction. This TCR came from a man aged 18 to 30 in good health. Some clones in this sample may be carry-over from other donors' samples.

Here the CDR3 DNA reads TGTGCCAGCAGCTTATCATTTAGGCATACGCAGTATTTT. This translates into CASSLSFRHTQYF. The rearrangement joins TRBV11-3 to TRBJ2-3; D gene ambiguous. The CDR3 totals 13 residues. In germline, CDR1 is SGHNT, CDR2 YENEEA. V lost 2 bases and J lost 7, with 10 bases in between. Full variable domain (outside the CDR3, taken from reference TRBV11-3 and TRBJ2-3): EAGVVQSPRYKIIEKKQPVAFWCNPISGHNTLYWYLQNLGQGPELLIRYENEEAVDDSQLPKDRFSAERLKGVDSTLKIQPAELGDSAVYLCASSLSFRHTQYFGPGTRLTVL.